This T cell receptor (beta chain) stems from a study of blood T cells in healthy people across ages (dated by TCRdb to the mid-2010s). Describing the broader study: In model experiments, template switching captured about one uniquely barcoded TCR beta cDNA molecule for every two T cells. The donors were split into four age groups: young (average 16 years), middle-aged (roughly 42), aged (roughly 60) and long-lived (about 82). Using the same blood draw, the study looked at two additional independent replicas of 1 million unique cDNA reads for two donors, one aged 18 to 30 and the other aged 80 or older. Donors of different ages were randomly distributed across sequencing lanes to avoid experimental bias. Using deep sequencing normalized with unique cDNA molecular identifiers, the study measured how TCR beta repertoire diversity changes with age. The paper as a whole reports these results and caveats: Observed TCR beta diversity per million T cells fell roughly linearly with age, and a significant reduction was already apparent by age roughly 40. Compared with the aged group, more naive CD4+ T cells, fewer expanded clones and increased TCR diversity were shown by the long-lived group, suggesting age selection. Estimates of total diversity from one million sequenced T cells were regarded as lower bounds and underestimates. Because donor CMV infection status was unknown, age-related changes in expanded clonotypes were potentially confounded. Observed TCR beta diversity correlated strongly with the percentage of naive T cells measured by flow cytometry. Conclusive comparison of naive and antigen-experienced compartments was prevented by the profiling of bulk unsorted PBMCs.

Details on this clonotype: Its antigen is unknown. No base qualities exist here, and no much larger clone lies one base off it.

The donors were 40 or so Caucasian individuals from Russia, aged roughly 6 to 100 years, who were systemically healthy. Each donor gave ten milliliters of peripheral blood, drawn into EDTA-treated Vacutainer tubes. Ficoll-Paque density-gradient centrifugation was used to isolate PBMCs, with at least 6.5 million per sample. Trizol reagent was used to extract total RNA from PBMCs, with at least 5 micrograms per sample. For every donor, flow cytometry on a PBMC aliquot measured the percentage of naive CD45RAhigh/CD27high T cells. The library came from 5' RACE. The sequencer listed for this sample is Illumina HiSeq 2500. The second PCR ran for about 6 to 12 cycles and used a J-beta primer mix along with a sample-barcoded 5' primer. A template-switch 5' adaptor carrying 12 random nucleotides introduced a unique molecular identifier onto each TCR beta cDNA molecule. At least 2.5 million CDR3-containing paired-end reads were obtained from each sample. First-strand cDNA synthesis was performed from all RNA using the Mint cDNA synthesis kit, with priming by a TRBC-specific oligonucleotide. Following uracil-DNA glycosylase treatment, all cDNA underwent a first 18-cycle PCR with the universal primers M1SS and BC2_uni_R. From the authors' description of their analysis: For normalization, 1 million high-quality reads were randomly selected from each sample, with every read carrying a distinct molecular identifier. Instead of being binned into consensus sequences, reads with shared molecular identifiers were discarded. MiTCR, run with a Q25 quality threshold and the strictest error-elimination algorithm, handled CDR3 identification, clonotype clustering and error correction. A nonparametric unseen species model with Euler transformation was used to estimate lower-bound total TCR beta diversity. Starting from the raw public reads, TCRdb applied fastp trimming at Q25, assembled clones with MiXCR and retained in-frame beta chains. Identical CDR3 protein sequences are pooled into one entry, listed with their most common genes and DNA. TCRdb's processing, not the authors', yielded these V and J calls. The sample profile shows some 710,000 distinct CDR3 sequences; about 46% of them were found once. In total, the top ten clones hold about a sixth of the sample.

CDR1 and CDR2 (DFQATT, SNEGSKA) derive from the germline V gene (reference sequence). Trimming removed 6 bases from V and 0 bases from J; the gene matches leave 7 bases unexplained. The CDR3, from cysteine to phenylalanine, totals 14 residues. Just the 42-base CDR3 DNA is kept, in frame starting at base 1. This chain is built from TRBV20-1 and TRBJ2-7, and TRBD1 aligns with 8 junction nucleotides. The specimen was blood. This sequence was found in an elderly man in good health. The bases read TGCAGTGCAAATCCAGGGGGCAGCTCCTACGAGCAGTACTTC. It translates as CSANPGGSSYEQYF.